This T cell receptor (beta chain) was sequenced in a study of response to subunit inactivated influenza vaccine. Points from the study as a whole: The authors suggested that few new T cells are recruited per seasonal influenza vaccination.

MiXCR, run by TCRdb on the RT-PCR reads, gives a single entry per CDR3 protein. Of hundreds of thousands of distinct CDR3 sequences detected, 6.5% to 8% appear once; the ten largest clones hold roughly 13%. This CDR3 is built from 14 residues. The germline gives CDR1 SGHNT, CDR2 YENEEA. Between the trimmed V and J ends, which lost 4 bases and 5 bases, there was a span of 12 bases. This clonotype was recorded only once. Its matching antigen is unknown. The receptor comes from a man aged 50-75 years who received an inactivated influenza vaccine. V gene TRBV11-3 combines with J gene TRBJ2-1; a possible D gene is TRBD1 (6 bases). Sample: PBMCs from blood, taken around 2 years after vaccination. The CDR3, as DNA: TGTGCCAGCAGCTCAGGGGAGTATGACAATGAGCAGTTCTTC. Amino acids: CASSSGEYDNEQFF.